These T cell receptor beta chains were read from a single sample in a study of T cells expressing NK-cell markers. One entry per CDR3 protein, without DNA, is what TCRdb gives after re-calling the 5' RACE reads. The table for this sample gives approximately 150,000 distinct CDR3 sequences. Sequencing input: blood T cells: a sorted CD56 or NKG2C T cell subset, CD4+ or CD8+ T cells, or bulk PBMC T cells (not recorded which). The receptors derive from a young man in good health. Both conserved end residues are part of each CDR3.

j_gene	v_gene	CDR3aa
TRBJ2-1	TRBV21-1	CATVRGERDNEQFF
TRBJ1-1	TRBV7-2	CASSLAGTTNTEAFF
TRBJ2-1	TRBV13	CASSWGTGWQFF
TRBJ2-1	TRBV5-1	CASSPRLAGGPHEQFF
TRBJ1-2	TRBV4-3	CASSQDRDGGRGYTF
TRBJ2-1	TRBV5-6	CASSLERDRQFF
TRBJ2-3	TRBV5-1	CASSLLGGGLEPDTQYF
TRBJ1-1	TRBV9	CASSPRTENEAFF
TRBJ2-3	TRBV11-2	CASTDISSGTDTQYF
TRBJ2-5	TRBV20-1	CSASQGIIGETQYF
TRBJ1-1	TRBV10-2	CATTHREEAFF
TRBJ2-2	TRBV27	CASSPMRLAGATGELFF
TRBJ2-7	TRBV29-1	CSVEAGDSLTYEQSF
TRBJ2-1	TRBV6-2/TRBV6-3	CASSYSVAGVIHNEQFF